The rows below give T cell receptor beta chains drawn from one sample of a study of cytomegalovirus exposure and HLA in healthy donors. Libraries were prepared by immunoSEQ multiplex PCR; TCRdb keeps only in-frame clonotypes and omits some of them. The sample shows approximately 300,000 clones, about nine tenths of them seen only once. The sample taken for sequencing was PBMCs. These receptors all stem from a woman younger than 35 in good health and CMV-seronegative. The CDR3 runs from the conserved cysteine through the conserved F or W. The D gene is left open where the match is weak. Part of the rows lack a size; the others show once, few, many or a class for expanded clones.

d_call | j_call | clone_size | v_call | cdr3_nt | cdr3_aa
TRBD2 | TRBJ2-1 | - | TRBV6-4 | TGTGCCAGCAGTGCCTTACCGGGACTAGAGTACAATGAGCAGTTCTTC | CASSALPGLEYNEQFF
- | TRBJ2-1 | - | TRBV27 | TGTGCCAGCAGTCCCCTCCCCTACAATGAGCAGTTCTTC | CASSPLPYNEQFF
- | TRBJ2-1 | many | TRBV6-4 | TGTGCCAGCAGTGACACGGCGGACTCCTACAATGAGCAGTTCTTC | CASSDTADSYNEQFF
TRBD1 | TRBJ2-5 | - | TRBV5-6 | TGTGCCAGCAGCTACAAGACAGCGGACAGGGGGGAGACCCAGTACTTC | CASSYKTADRGETQYF
TRBD1 | TRBJ2-7 | - | TRBV4-2 | TGTGCCAGCAGCCAAGCCCCAACAGGGGCGCCCTTCTCCTACGAGCAGTACTTC | CASSQAPTGAPFSYEQYF
- | TRBJ1-4 | once | TRBV27 | TGTGCCAGCAGTTTATTATGGGGGCCAGTTGCAACTAATGAAAAACTGTTTTTT | CASSLLWGPVATNEKLFF
- | TRBJ2-7 | few | TRBV2 | TGTGCCAGCAGTGAACTAGTGCAGTACTTC | CASSELVQYF
- | TRBJ2-7 | - | TRBV29-1 | TGCAGCGTTGAATCATTGGGTCAGGGCTACGAGCAGTACTTC | CSVESLGQGYEQYF
TRBD1 | TRBJ1-2 | - | TRBV18 | TGTGCCAGCTCGAACCTGAATCCTGGACAGGGCGCCATTGGCTACACCTTC | CASSNLNPGQGAIGYTF
- | TRBJ2-3 | - | TRBV29-1 | TGCAGCGTTGAAGATGGAGACAGAATCACAGATACGCAGTATTTT | CSVEDGDRITDTQYF
TRBD2 | TRBJ2-7 | - | TRBV7-8 | TGTGCCAGCAGCCCTCGAATAACCGGGACTAGCGGGGGCTCCTACGAGCAGTACTTC | CASSPRITGTSGGSYEQYF
TRBD1 | TRBJ1-2 | few | TRBV5-1 | TGCGCCAGCAGCCAGCTGACAGGGTTGGATGGCTACACCTTC | CASSQLTGLDGYTF
- | TRBJ1-2 | - | TRBV28 | TGTGCCAGCAGACTCAGGGGTTTTATGATCTATGGCTACACCTTC | CASRLRGFMIYGYTF
TRBD2 | TRBJ2-3 | - | TRBV30 | TGTGCCGCGAGCGGGGCCTACTCCCCCACAGATACGCAGTATTTT | CAASGAYSPTDTQYF
- | TRBJ2-7 | - | TRBV4-1 | TGCGCCAGCAGCCAAGAAGGGGGCGCGGGAGGTACTTACGAGCAGTACTTC | CASSQEGGAGGTYEQYF
- | TRBJ2-6 | - | TRBV9 | TGTGCCAGCACAGCGCCTGGTTCCTCTGGGGCCAACGTCCTGACTTTC | CASTAPGSSGANVLTF
- | TRBJ1-2 | - | TRBV7-9 | TGTGCCAGCAGCTTAGCGCAGGGGTCAGACGATGGCTACACCTTC | CASSLAQGSDDGYTF
TRBD1 | TRBJ1-1 | - | TRBV4-1 | TGCGCCAGCAGCCAAGATGTTGTCGCCAGGGGGGCTTTCTTT | CASSQDVVARGAFF
- | TRBJ2-1 | - | TRBV9 | TGTGCCAGCAGCGTAGCAGGGATGGGCAATGAGCAGTTCTTC | CASSVAGMGNEQFF
- | TRBJ2-7 | few | TRBV28 | TGTGCCAGCACCGTACAGGGATACGAGCAGTACTTC | CASTVQGYEQYF
TRBD1 | TRBJ1-2 | - | TRBV7-2 | TGTGCCAGCAGCCTAAGGACAGGAGGAGATGGCTACACCTTC | CASSLRTGGDGYTF
- | TRBJ2-2 | few | TRBV19 | TGTGCCAGTAGTATGGATCGTCTAGCGACCGGGGAGCTGTTTTTT | CASSMDRLATGELFF
TRBD1 | TRBJ2-1 | - | TRBV4-1 | TGCGCCAGCAGTTCGGGACAGGGGGCGCAAAATGAGCAGTTCTTC | CASSSGQGAQNEQFF
TRBD1 | TRBJ2-1 | - | TRBV27 | TGTGCCAGCATCCTACGGCAGGGGGCTGGGAATGAGCAGTTCTTC | CASILRQGAGNEQFF
TRBD2 | TRBJ2-1 | - | TRBV9 | TGTGCCAGCAGCGTAGCTACTTGGGCTAGCGGGAGGGCAAATGAGCAGTTCTTC | CASSVATWASGRANEQFF
- | TRBJ1-5 | - | TRBV2 | TGTGCCAGCAGTGATAAGCCCAATCAGCCCCAGCATTTT | CASSDKPNQPQHF
TRBD2 | TRBJ2-1 | - | TRBV9 | TGTGCCAGCAGCCCCTCGGGACTAGCGGGAGCCGGTGAGCAGTTCTTC | CASSPSGLAGAGEQFF
- | TRBJ2-6 | - | TRBV6-6 | TGTGCCAGCAGTGGCGACATGTCTGGGGCCAACGTCCTGACTTTC | CASSGDMSGANVLTF
- | TRBJ2-7 | - | TRBV6-1 | TGTGCCAGCAGGAGGGACACCCTCTACGAGCAGTACTTC | CASRRDTLYEQYF